The next 24 T cell receptor beta chains were all read from a single sample in a study of beta chain features in type 1 diabetes. As every portion of the isolated RNA was reverse transcribed, the sequencing read expressed TCRB transcripts. The assay was immunoSEQ multiplex PCR, and TCRdb's table has in-frame clones only and misses some. The sample includes about 240,000 clones, 27% of them seen just once. The sample consisted of central memory CD4+ T cells from blood. The receptors were sampled from a man aged 30-40 years in good health.

This clone turned up a few times. This rearrangement joins TRBV7-2 to TRBJ2-5, with D possibly being TRBD2 (5 bases). Trimming took 4 bases from V and 1 from J, leaving 10 bases between them. CDR1 SGHTA and CDR2 FQGNSA come from the germline V gene. This CDR3 comprises 14 residues. The CDR3 DNA is TGTGCCAGCAGCTCCTGGACTGGCCAAGAGACCCAGTACTTC. The encoded protein is CASSSWTGQETQYF. Full variable domain (rest looked up from reference TRBV7-2 and TRBJ2-5): GAGVSQSPSNKVTEKGKDVELRCDPISGHTALYWYRQSLGQGLEFLIYFQGNSAPDKSGLPSDRFSAERTGGSVSTLTIQRTQQEDSAVYLCASSSWTGQETQYFGPGTRLLVL.

This clone was counted a few times. At one end, the junction sequence differs from germline, possibly due to a read error. This chain joins TRBV5-1 and TRBJ2-3, with 7 bases matching TRBD2. CDR1 is SGHRS and CDR2 is YFSETQ in the germline V gene. The CDR3 runs 15 residues. The CDR3 here is CASSSLRENTDTQYF. CDR3 nucleotides: TGTGCCAGCAGCTCCCTGCGGGAGAACACAGATACGCAGTATTTT.

V is TRBV7-8 and J is TRBJ2-7; 9 nucleotides align to TRBD1. This CDR3 is 14 amino acids long. V gave up 4 bases and J gave up 3 bases; unmatched junction bases: 4. Germline values: CDR1 SGHVS, CDR2 FQNEAQ. The CDR3 loop reads CASSSGTGYYEQYF. The CDR3 bases are TGTGCCAGCAGCTCCGGGACAGGGTACTACGAGCAGTACTTC.

This clone appeared a few times. The rearrangement links TRBV30 to TRBJ1-1, with D possibly being TRBD1 (6 bases). V was pared by 3 bases and J by 9 bases, with 11 bases between. The CDR3 has 11 amino acids. From germline, CDR1 is GTSNPN and CDR2 SVGIG (reference sequence). The CDR3 loop reads CAWSGQTKAFF. CDR3 DNA sequence: TGTGCCTGGAGCGGACAGACCAAAGCTTTCTTT.

This clone has just a few counts. The CDR3 DNA follows: TGCAGTGCCGACTCATACAATGAGCAGTTCTTC. It specifies CSADSYNEQFF. This rearrangement joins TRBV20-1 to TRBJ2-1; D not resolved. This CDR3 is 11 amino acids long. Trimming took 6 bases from V and 4 from J, leaving 7 bases between them. Per germline, CDR1 DFQATT and CDR2 SNEGSKA (reference sequence).

Here the CDR3 reads CASSQEKQGLYNEQFF. As DNA, the CDR3 is TGCGCCAGCAGCCAAGAAAAACAGGGCCTCTACAATGAGCAGTTCTTC. The rearrangement joins TRBV4-3 to TRBJ2-1; D perhaps matches TRBD1 (6 bases). Deletions cut 0 bases from V and 3 bases from J, with 12 bases between. CDR3 length equals 16 residues. Germline V gene sequence: CDR1 LGHNA, CDR2 YSLEER.

The chain has TRBV30 and TRBJ2-5, with unresolved D. The J call is doubtful: the DNA matches TRBJ2-7 better. In germline, CDR1 is GTSNPN, CDR2 SVGIG (reference sequence). The CDR3 covers 11 residues. Here the CDR3 DNA reads TGTGCCTGGAGTCATTGGAACGAGCAGTACTTC. Amino acid sequence: CAWSHWNEQYF.

CDR3 sequence (DNA): TGTGCCAGCAGTCCCGCCCGACGGGGGTTTGAGCTGAGCGGCTACACCTTC. It encodes CASSPARRGFELSGYTF. This chain uses TRBV28 with TRBJ1-2, with a tentative D call TRBD1 (5 bases). Germline assignment: CDR1 MDHEN and CDR2 SYDVKM. V was clipped by 5 bases and J by 8 bases, with 27 bases between them. This CDR3 has 17 amino acids.

This clone was seen a handful of times. The chain links TRBV9 to TRBJ2-7; 7 positions agree with TRBD2. This CDR3 contains 15 residues. Germline V gives CDR1 SGDLS, CDR2 YYNGEE. The trim removed 3 bases at V and 2 bases at J, leaving 8 bases unmatched. Written as DNA, the CDR3 is TGTGCCAGCAGCGCATCTAGCGGAGGCCCCTACGAGCAGTACTTC. It codes for CASSASSGGPYEQYF.

The V and J genes are TRBV5-1 and TRBJ2-1; TRBD1 matches at 10 bases. The CDR3 runs to 14 residues. Germline CDR1 is SGHRS and CDR2 is YFSETQ. J gave up 7 bases and V 0 bases, and 1 base lay outside the gene matches. This CDR3 is CASSLGQGANEQFF. CDR3 nucleotide sequence: TGCGCCAGCAGCTTGGGACAGGGGGCGAATGAGCAGTTCTTC. Filled out from reference TRBV5-1 and TRBJ2-1, the complete variable domain reads KAGVTQTPRYLIKTRGQQVTLSCSPISGHRSVSWYQQTPGQGLQFLFEYFSETQRNKGNFPGRFSGRQFSNSRSEMNVSTLELGDSALYLCASSLGQGANEQFFGPGTRLTVL.

The sample holds a few counts of this clone. V and J are TRBV19 and TRBJ2-1; 11 bases are shared with TRBD2. CDR1 and CDR2 (germline): LNHDA, SQIVND (reference sequence). This CDR3 contains 15 residues. Losses at the gene ends were 5 bases for V and 7 bases for J; bases not matched to a gene: 7. CDR3 region: CASSPTSGGGNEQFF. CDR3 nucleotides: TGTGCCAGTAGTCCCACTAGCGGGGGAGGAAATGAGCAGTTCTTC.

The chain has TRBV7-2 and TRBJ2-5; 9 positions agree with TRBD2. CDR1 is SGHTA and CDR2 is FQGNSA in the germline V gene. The ends lost 5 bases at V and 5 bases at J; junction bases unmatched: 12. This CDR3 has 16 amino acids. CDR3 DNA sequence: TGTGCCAGCAGCCCCCGAGGCGGGGGGGAGCGGGAGACCCAGTACTTC. It translates to CASSPRGGGERETQYF.

V gene TRBV9 combines with J gene TRBJ2-3, with D unclear. V lost 0 bases and J lost 2, with 13 bases in between. The CDR3 is 16 residues long. Per germline, CDR1 SGDLS and CDR2 YYNGEE. The CDR3: CASSVGRRTPTDTQYF. CDR3 in DNA: TGTGCCAGCAGCGTAGGGCGTAGGACCCCCACAGATACGCAGTATTTT.

The genes are TRBV7-7 and TRBJ2-5; either TRBD1 or TRBD2 may fit D (5 bases each). From germline, CDR1 is SSHAT and CDR2 FNYEAQ (reference sequence). V was shortened by 4 bases and J by 5 bases, with 8 bases between the two germline ends. The CDR3 sequence is 12 residues long. In DNA, the CDR3 is TGTGCCAGCAGCTCCGAGGGGGAGACCCAGTACTTC. As protein: CASSSEGETQYF. The entire variable domain, with the rest obtained from reference TRBV7-7 and TRBJ2-5, is as follows: GAGVSQSPRYKVTKRGQDVTLRCDPISSHATLYWYQQALGQGPEFLTYFNYEAQPDKSGLPSDRFSAERPEGSISTLTIQRTEQRDSAMYRCASSSEGETQYFGPGTRLLVL.

There are many counts of this clone. The chain uses TRBV29-1 and TRBJ2-3; unclear D gene. The V and J ends lost 8 bases and 0 bases respectively, with 6 bases between them. The CDR3 is made up of 11 amino acids. Germline V gene lookup returns CDR1 SQVTM and CDR2 ANQGSEA. The CDR3 region is CSLGSTDTQYF. CDR3 nucleotides: TGCAGCCTTGGGAGCACAGATACGCAGTATTTT.

This chain links TRBV5-4 with TRBJ2-1; no reliable D call. This CDR3 is built from 14 residues. Germline CDR1 is SGHNT and CDR2 is YYREEE (reference sequence). Trimming stripped 0 bases from V and 2 bases from J, with 6 bases between. CDR3 sequence (DNA): TGTGCCAGCAGCTTGGCTAGTGCCTACAATGAGCAGTTCTTC. This codes for CASSLASAYNEQFF. The full variable domain, its missing parts supplied by reference TRBV5-4 and TRBJ2-1, is ETGVTQSPTHLIKTRGQQVTLRCSSQSGHNTVSWYQQALGQGPQFIFQYYREEENGRGNFPPRFSGLQFPNYSSELNVNALELDDSALYLCASSLASAYNEQFFGPGTRLTVL.

This chain links TRBV27 with TRBJ1-1, with D possibly being TRBD1 (5 bases). The CDR3 consists of 15 residues. V shed 6 bases and J shed 4 bases, with 18 bases lying between them. Germline V lookup: CDR1 MNHEY, CDR2 SMNVEV (reference sequence). In DNA form, the CDR3 reads TGTGCCAGCAGGCCTCCAGGGAGCGTCTCCACTGAAGCTTTCTTT. It yields the protein CASRPPGSVSTEAFF.

This clone occurred many times. This sample also contains other DNA sequences that code for the same CDR3. The chain uses TRBV7-2 and TRBJ2-6; D is unresolved. The germline V gene has CDR1 SGHTA and CDR2 FQGNSA. V was pared by 6 bases and J by 0 bases, with 3 bases between. The CDR3 is 13 amino acids. The CDR3 loop reads CASRDSGANVLTF. The CDR3, as DNA: TGTGCCAGCAGGGACTCTGGGGCCAACGTCCTGACTTTC.

The gene calls are TRBV30 and TRBJ2-5, with D hard to call. V was shortened by 0 bases and J by 0 bases, with 11 bases between the two germline ends. The CDR3 length is 15 residues. The germline V gene has CDR1 GTSNPN and CDR2 SVGIG (reference sequence). CDR3 DNA: TGTGCCTGGAGTGTTTCAAGGATGTACCAAGAGACCCAGTACTTC. Translation: CAWSVSRMYQETQYF.

V is TRBV6-6 and J is TRBJ1-1; no firm D call. In germline, CDR1 is MNHNY, CDR2 SVGAGI (reference sequence). The CDR3 loop spans 14 amino acids. V was clipped by 3 bases and J by 6 bases, with 14 bases between them. The CDR3 DNA follows: TGTGCCAGCAGTTATTCGCCCGACGAGGCTGAAGCTTTCTTT. Amino acid sequence: CASSYSPDEAEAFF.

This clone was seen a handful of times. This rearrangement joins TRBV10-3 to TRBJ2-1; D is ambiguous. From germline, CDR1 is ENHRY and CDR2 SYGVKD. V dropped 6 bases and J dropped 8 bases, with 8 bases sitting between them. The CDR3 contains 11 residues. The CDR3 bases are TGTGCCATCAGCGCGTCGGATGAGCAGTTCTTC. It codes for CAISASDEQFF.

The CDR3 is CASSLTPGTGGNEQFF. The CDR3 bases are TGTGCCAGCAGCTTAACCCCCGGGACAGGGGGGAATGAGCAGTTCTTC. The chain combines TRBV7-6 with TRBJ2-1; 11 bases align to TRBD1. Germline V CDR1 and CDR2: SGHVS, FNYEAQ. The CDR3 loop spans 16 amino acids. Unmatched junction bases numbered 7, after V lost 2 bases and J lost 7 bases.

V and J are TRBV10-1 and TRBJ2-3; TRBD2 might be the D (5 bases). CDR1 and CDR2 (germline): WNHNN, SYGVQD (reference sequence). V was cut by 2 bases and J by 1 base, with 13 bases left in between. The CDR3 extends over 16 amino acids. CDR3 region: CASSEAAVAGTDTQYF. CDR3 DNA sequence: TGCGCCAGCAGTGAGGCAGCGGTGGCAGGCACAGATACGCAGTATTTT.

The J gene is TRBJ2-5, the V gene TRBV10-3; D not resolved. The CDR3 consists of 13 residues. Germline V CDR1 and CDR2: ENHRY, SYGVKD. The V end lost 6 bases, the J end lost 2 bases, and 10 bases lay between the germline ends. The CDR3 sequence is CAISAGNQETQYF. As DNA, the CDR3 is TGTGCCATCAGCGCCGGAAATCAAGAGACCCAGTACTTC.